This passage covers 18 T cell receptor beta chains from one sample sequenced in a study of shared clonotypes between healthy human individuals. The data were produced by immunoSEQ multiplex PCR, yet TCRdb's version contains in-frame clones alone and is incomplete. The sample includes some 660,000 clones, 73% of them seen just once. The sequencing input was memory CD4+ T cells sorted from blood. The sample's subset: CD45RA-negative fraction. These receptors originate from a woman in her twenties or thirties in good health.

The V call is TRBV19, the J call TRBJ2-1, with D tentatively TRBD1 (6 bases). V was trimmed by 1 base and J by 7 bases, leaving 14 bases between them. This CDR3 spans 15 amino acids. CDR1 LNHDA and CDR2 SQIVND come from the germline V gene (reference sequence). The CDR3 sequence is CASSIAGRGTNEQFF. The CDR3 region has the DNA TGTGCCAGTAGTATAGCCGGCAGGGGAACGAATGAGCAGTTCTTC.

The chain is built from TRBV4-2 and TRBJ2-3; D unresolved. The CDR3 consists of 12 residues. Germline CDR1 and CDR2: LGHNA and YNFKEQ. Trimming shortened V by 1 base and J by 5 bases, and 4 bases separated the two germline ends. The CDR3 nucleotides are TGTGCCAGCAGCCAAGGTCTAGATACGCAGTATTTT. Protein product: CASSQGLDTQYF.

This chain links TRBV25-1 with TRBJ2-2, with 9 bases identical to TRBD2. This CDR3 spans 18 amino acids. Germline V lookup: CDR1 MGHDK, CDR2 SYGVNS. V was clipped by 2 bases and J by 1 base; unmatched bases: 8. The CDR3 DNA is TGTGCCAGCAGTGAACTGGCTAGCGGGACCCAGAACACCGGGGAGCTGTTTTTT. Protein sequence: CASSELASGTQNTGELFF.

The chain recombines TRBV27 with TRBJ2-7, with 10 bases fitting TRBD1. The CDR3 totals 14 residues. Germline V gives CDR1 MNHEY, CDR2 SMNVEV (reference sequence). The junction had 5 bases not matched to a gene; V was cut back by 8 bases and J by 1 base. CDR3 sequence (DNA): TGTGCCAGCGCGGGGGACAGGGGATCCTACGAGCAGTACTTC. This sequence encodes CASAGDRGSYEQYF.

J is TRBJ1-4 and V is TRBV4-1, with a possible D match to TRBD1 (5 bases). The CDR3 loop spans 15 amino acids. Germline V lookup: CDR1 MGHRA, CDR2 YSYEKL. Trimming took 4 bases from V and 1 from J, leaving 10 bases between them. This chain's CDR3 is CASSLLRGTNEKLFF. In nucleotides, the CDR3 is TGCGCCAGCAGCCTTCTTAGGGGAACTAATGAAAAACTGTTTTTT.

The chain combines TRBV9 with TRBJ2-7, with 9 bases aligning to TRBD1. Germline V gene sequence: CDR1 SGDLS, CDR2 YYNGEE. The CDR3 runs 15 residues. The ends lost 4 bases at V and 2 bases at J; junction bases unmatched: 7. The CDR3 nucleotides are TGTGCCAGCAGCATCTCCGGGACAGGGACCTACGAGCAGTACTTC. Translation: CASSISGTGTYEQYF. Filled out from reference TRBV9 and TRBJ2-7, the complete variable domain reads DSGVTQTPKHLITATGQRVTLRCSPRSGDLSVYWYQQSLDQGLQFLIQYYNGEERAKGNILERFSAQQFPDLHSELNLSSLELGDSALYFCASSISGTGTYEQYFGPGTRLTVT.

This rearrangement joins TRBV15 to TRBJ2-7, with 9 bases aligning to TRBD2. J was trimmed by 4 bases and V by 3 bases; bases with no gene match: 10. Germline CDR1 LNHNV, CDR2 YYDKDF (reference sequence). There are 16 residues in the CDR3. CDR3 bases: TGTGCCACCAGCAGGGAACGATTAGCGGGAGCGTACGAGCAGTACTTC. Translation: CATSRERLAGAYEQYF.

This clone was counted many times. V gene TRBV4-2 combines with J gene TRBJ2-3; 11 bases agree with TRBD2. The CDR3 has 16 residues. The V and J ends lost 1 base and 0 bases, in that order; junction bases with no gene match: 0. From germline, CDR1 is LGHNA and CDR2 YNFKEQ. The CDR3 sequence: CASSQGTSGSTDTQYF. CDR3 DNA sequence: TGTGCCAGCAGCCAAGGGACTAGCGGGAGCACAGATACGCAGTATTTT.

V usage is TRBV2 and J usage is TRBJ2-3; 13 nucleotides match TRBD2. CDR3 length: 16 residues. V lost 5 bases and J lost 4; bases outside the gene matches: 6. Germline loops: CDR1 SNHLY, CDR2 FYNNEI. The DNA for the CDR3 is TGTGCCAGCAGTTACCGGACTAGCGGGAGCGCAGATACGCAGTATTTT. It specifies CASSYRTSGSADTQYF.

The chain couples TRBV14 to TRBJ2-7, with 8 nucleotides matching TRBD2. V lost 0 bases, J lost 5 bases, and 6 bases stayed unmatched. This CDR3 region has 15 residues. The V gene's germline CDR1 is SGHDN and CDR2 FVKESK. The CDR3 DNA follows: TGTGCCAGCAGCCAAGACTGGACTAGCAGCCACGAGCAGTACTTC. Its translation: CASSQDWTSSHEQYF.

This chain joins TRBV7-9 and TRBJ1-1, with TRBD1 matching over 11 bases. The CDR3 spans 15 residues. CDR1 is SEHNR and CDR2 is FQNEAQ in the germline V gene (reference sequence). Trimming removed 5 bases from V and 4 bases from J; junction bases left unmatched: 6. CDR3 bases: TGTGCCAGCAGCAAAGTGGGGACAGGGGGCACTGAAGCTTTCTTT. It translates to CASSKVGTGGTEAFF.

V is TRBV15 and J is TRBJ1-1, with D uncertain. Between the trimmed V and J ends, which lost 1 base and 6 bases, there was a span of 15 bases. Germline V gene data show CDR1 as LNHNV and CDR2 as YYDKDF (reference sequence). The CDR3 consists of 15 residues. CDR3 DNA sequence: TGTGCCACCAGCAGAGGTCAAAGATTCGACCCTGAAGCTTTCTTT. Translation: CATSRGQRFDPEAFF.

This clone has just a few counts. V usage is TRBV2 and J usage is TRBJ2-2; D gene uncertain. The CDR3 consists of 15 residues. CDR1 is SNHLY, CDR2 FYNNEI, per germline. V was clipped by 6 bases and J by 2 bases, with 13 bases between them. CDR3 amino acids: CASRPDISNTGELFF. The CDR3 nucleotides are TGTGCCAGCAGGCCCGACATCTCCAACACCGGGGAGCTGTTTTTT.

This rearrangement joins TRBV10-2 to TRBJ2-3, with TRBD1 identical over 8 bases. The V and J ends lost 5 bases and 2 bases, in that order; junction bases with no gene match: 3. The CDR3 consists of 14 residues. Germline values: CDR1 WSHSY, CDR2 SAAADI. The CDR3 here is CASSRQGPTDTQYF. The CDR3, as DNA: TGCGCCAGCAGTCGACAGGGGCCCACAGATACGCAGTATTTT.

The chain recombines TRBV29-1 with TRBJ1-1; D unresolved. V was shortened by 4 bases and J by 6 bases, with 6 bases between the two germline ends. Looked up from germline, CDR1 is SQVTM and CDR2 is ANQGSEA. The CDR3 sequence is 10 residues long. The CDR3, as DNA: TGCAGCGTTGCGCATGCTGAAGCTTTCTTT. Encoded protein: CSVAHAEAFF. The full variable domain, in which reference TRBV29-1 and TRBJ1-1 provide the parts outside the CDR3, is SAVISQKPSRDICQRGTSLTIQCQVDSQVTMMFWYRQQPGQSLTLIATANQGSEATYESGFVIDKFPISRPNLTFSTLTVSNMSPEDSSIYLCSVAHAEAFFGQGTRLTVV.

In this sample, this clone turned up a few times. The gene calls are TRBV6-1 and TRBJ1-2; tentatively, D is TRBD1 (6 bases). Germline values: CDR1 MNHNS, CDR2 SASEGT. Trimming left V 2 bases short and J 3 bases short, with 13 bases between. This CDR3 region has 15 residues. This CDR3 reads CASSENSAGDYGYTF. CDR3 in DNA: TGTGCCAGCAGTGAAAACTCGGCAGGGGACTATGGCTACACCTTC.

The chain has TRBV10-3 and TRBJ1-2; D is uncertain. The germline V gene has CDR1 ENHRY and CDR2 SYGVKD. V was shortened by 3 bases and J by 8 bases, with 10 bases between the two germline ends. The CDR3 is made up of 12 amino acids. The CDR3 DNA reads TGTGCCATCAGTGAAACGACGGGGGGCTACACCTTC. It is translated as CAISETTGGYTF.

The chain links TRBV2 to TRBJ2-6; possible D gene TRBD2, 5 bases. Per germline, CDR1 SNHLY and CDR2 FYNNEI. CDR3 size: 15 residues. V dropped 4 bases and J dropped 2 bases, with 9 bases sitting between them. CDR3 sequence (DNA): TGTGCCAGCAGTGCCTCCGGGGCTGGGGCCAACGTCCTGACTTTC. The encoded protein is CASSASGAGANVLTF.